This T cell receptor (beta chain) comes out of a study of T cells in Graves' hyperthyroidism and ophthalmopathy. Trimming removed 5 bases at V and 6 bases at J, with 17 bases between. Germline CDR1 SGHVS, CDR2 FQNEAQ. The CDR3 totals 15 residues. Many counts were recorded for this clonotype. Regions amplified from RNA transcripts were the TCR beta CDR3 regions. A set of HTBI primers served as the primers for a first-round RT-PCR of the TCR CDR3. MiXCR, applied by TCRdb to the multiplex PCR reads, yields one record per CDR3 protein. The sample contains about 300,000 distinct CDR3 sequences, roughly 19% of which appear only once.

Material for sequencing was blood. This sequence joins TRBV7-8 and TRBJ1-5; D is possibly TRBD1 (6 bases). The receptor comes from a man between 45 and 60 years old with Graves' ophthalmopathy. CDR3 sequence reads: CASSLTGYDGQPQHF. For the CDR3, the DNA is TGTGCCAGCAGCCTTACAGGGTACGATGGTCAGCCCCAGCATTTT.